This TCR beta chain was sequenced for a study of response to subunit inactivated influenza vaccine (dated by TCRdb to 2016 to 2019). In terms of the full investigation: Deep quantitative T cell receptor repertoire profiling was used in the study to track responses to a trivalent subunit inactivated influenza vaccine. On the study overall, not on this receptor specifically: According to the authors, only a limited number of new T cells may be recruited by each seasonal influenza vaccination.

This clonotype was seen a few times. The antigen it recognizes is unknown. No base quality values were provided; no much bigger clone lies one nucleotide off. Library creation used RT-PCR. This sample was sequenced with an Illumina HiSeq 2500. The raw public data were reprocessed by TCRdb itself: fastp quality trimming at Q25, MiXCR clonotype calling, in-frame beta chains only. Records with the same CDR3 protein are collapsed into one entry carrying the most frequent genes and DNA. Across this sample there are about 700,000 distinct CDR3 sequences, with 12% to 15% seen only once. The ten largest clonotypes hold around 7.6% of the sample. This clonotype was sampled from a man in his fifties who received an inactivated influenza vaccine. Donor details come from another sample of the same person, matched by shared clones. Source: PBMCs from blood, taken 14 to 15 days before vaccination.

DNA sequence: TGTGCCAGCAGCCCTGAGGGGCGGATCTCCTACAATGAGCAGTTCTTC. This yields the protein CASSPEGRISYNEQFF. In this chain, TRBV3-1 is recombined with TRBJ2-1, with a tentative D call of TRBD1 or TRBD2, each matching 5 bases. As encoded in the germline V gene (reference sequence), CDR1 is LGHDT while CDR2 is YNNKEL. V is reduced by 4 bases and J by 0 bases, leaving a spacing of 13 bases between them. The CDR3 runs 16 residues from the cysteine to the phenylalanine. Of all the DNA, just the CDR3 is kept, 48 bases in frame from base 1.